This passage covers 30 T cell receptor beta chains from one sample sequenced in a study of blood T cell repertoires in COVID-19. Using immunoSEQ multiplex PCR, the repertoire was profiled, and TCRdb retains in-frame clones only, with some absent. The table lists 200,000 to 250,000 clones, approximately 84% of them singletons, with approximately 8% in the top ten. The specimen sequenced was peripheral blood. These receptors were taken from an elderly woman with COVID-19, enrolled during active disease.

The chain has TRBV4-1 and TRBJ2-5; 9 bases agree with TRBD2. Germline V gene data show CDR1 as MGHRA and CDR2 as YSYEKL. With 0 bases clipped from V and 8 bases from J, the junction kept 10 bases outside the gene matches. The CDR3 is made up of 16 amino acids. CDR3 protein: CASSQDTAGGLRTQYF. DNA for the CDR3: TGCGCCAGCAGCCAAGATACAGCGGGGGGCCTTAGAACCCAGTACTTC.

The CDR3: CASSQDFGLWDTEAFF. The DNA for the CDR3 is TGCGCCAGCAGCCAAGATTTTGGGCTTTGGGACACTGAAGCTTTCTTT. This sequence joins TRBV4-1 and TRBJ1-1, with unresolved D. The ends were cut back, 0 bases at V and 3 bases at J, with 14 bases in the middle. From germline, CDR1 is MGHRA and CDR2 YSYEKL. CDR3 length: 16 amino acids.

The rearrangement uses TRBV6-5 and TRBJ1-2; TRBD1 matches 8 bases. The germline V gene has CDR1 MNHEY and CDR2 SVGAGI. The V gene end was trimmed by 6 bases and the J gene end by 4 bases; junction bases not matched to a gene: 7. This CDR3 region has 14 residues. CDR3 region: CASSLGQGTYGYTF. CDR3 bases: TGTGCCAGCAGCCTCGGACAGGGAACCTATGGCTACACCTTC.

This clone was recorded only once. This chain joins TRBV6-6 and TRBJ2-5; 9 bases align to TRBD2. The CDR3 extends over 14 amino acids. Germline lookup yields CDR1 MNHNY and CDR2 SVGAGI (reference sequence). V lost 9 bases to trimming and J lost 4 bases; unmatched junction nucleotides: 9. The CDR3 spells CASSSSGKLETQYF. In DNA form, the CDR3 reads TGTGCCAGTTCCTCTAGCGGGAAATTAGAGACCCAGTACTTC.

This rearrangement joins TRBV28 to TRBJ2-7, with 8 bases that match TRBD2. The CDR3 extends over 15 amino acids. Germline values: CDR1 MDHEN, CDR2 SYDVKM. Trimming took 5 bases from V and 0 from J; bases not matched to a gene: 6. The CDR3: CASSLGGRSSYEQYF. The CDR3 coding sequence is TGTGCCAGCAGTCTCGGCGGGAGGAGCTCCTACGAGCAGTACTTC.

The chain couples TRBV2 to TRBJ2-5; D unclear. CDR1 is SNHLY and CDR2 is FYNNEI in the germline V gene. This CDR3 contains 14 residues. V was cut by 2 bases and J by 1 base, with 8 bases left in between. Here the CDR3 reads CASSEIVVQETQYF. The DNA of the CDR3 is TGTGCCAGCAGTGAAATCGTAGTCCAAGAGACCCAGTACTTC.

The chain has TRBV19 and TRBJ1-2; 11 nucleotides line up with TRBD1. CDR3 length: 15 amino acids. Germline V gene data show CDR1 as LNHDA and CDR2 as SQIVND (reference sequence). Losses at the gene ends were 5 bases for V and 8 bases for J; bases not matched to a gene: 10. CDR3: CASSLPGQGGSGYTF. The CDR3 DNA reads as TGTGCCAGTAGTCTACCGGGACAGGGGGGCTCGGGCTACACCTTC.

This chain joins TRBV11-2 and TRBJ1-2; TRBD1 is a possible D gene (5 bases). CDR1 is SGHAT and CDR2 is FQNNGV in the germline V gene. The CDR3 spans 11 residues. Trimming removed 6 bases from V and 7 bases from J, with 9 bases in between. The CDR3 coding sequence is TGTGCCAGCAGGCGGGGGGGTGGCTACACCTTC. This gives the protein CASRRGGGYTF.

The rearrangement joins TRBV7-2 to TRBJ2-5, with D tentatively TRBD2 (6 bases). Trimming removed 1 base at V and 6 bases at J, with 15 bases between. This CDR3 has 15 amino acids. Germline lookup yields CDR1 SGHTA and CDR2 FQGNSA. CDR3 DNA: TGTGCCAGCAGCTTAGAGGCTAGCGTTGGTAAGACCCAGTACTTC. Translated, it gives CASSLEASVGKTQYF.

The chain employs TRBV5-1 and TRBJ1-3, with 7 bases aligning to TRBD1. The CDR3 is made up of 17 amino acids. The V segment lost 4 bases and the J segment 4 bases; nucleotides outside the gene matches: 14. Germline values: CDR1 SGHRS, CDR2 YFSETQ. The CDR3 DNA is TGCGCCAGCAGCCGGACCCCACAGGGGCCGGAGGGAAACACCATATATTTT. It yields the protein CASSRTPQGPEGNTIYF.

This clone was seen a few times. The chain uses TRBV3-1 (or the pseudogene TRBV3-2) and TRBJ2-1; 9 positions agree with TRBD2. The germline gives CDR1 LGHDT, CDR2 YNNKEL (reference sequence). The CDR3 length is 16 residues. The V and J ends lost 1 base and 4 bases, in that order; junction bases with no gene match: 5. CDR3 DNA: TGTGCCAGCAGCCAAGGAATAGCGGGGGAATACAATGAGCAGTTCTTC. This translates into CASSQGIAGEYNEQFF.

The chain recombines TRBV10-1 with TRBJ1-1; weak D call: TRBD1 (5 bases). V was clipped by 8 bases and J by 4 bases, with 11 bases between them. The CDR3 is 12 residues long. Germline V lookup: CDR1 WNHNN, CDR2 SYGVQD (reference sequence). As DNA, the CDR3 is TGCGCCAGCGGGGACTGGGGCACTGAAGCTTTCTTT. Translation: CASGDWGTEAFF.

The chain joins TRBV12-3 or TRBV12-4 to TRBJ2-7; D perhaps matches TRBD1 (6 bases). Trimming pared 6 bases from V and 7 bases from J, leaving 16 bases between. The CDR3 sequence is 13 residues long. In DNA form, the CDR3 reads TGTGCCAGCAGGGAACAGGGTTATGGGGAGCAGTACTTC. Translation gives CASREQGYGEQYF.

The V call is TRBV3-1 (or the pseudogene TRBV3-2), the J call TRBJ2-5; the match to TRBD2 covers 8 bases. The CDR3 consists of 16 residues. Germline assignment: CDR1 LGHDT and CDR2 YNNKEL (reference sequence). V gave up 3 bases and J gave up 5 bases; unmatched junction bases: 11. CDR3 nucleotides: TGTGCCAGCAGCCAGAACCCCCGGGGGGGTCACGAGACCCAGTACTTC. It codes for CASSQNPRGGHETQYF.

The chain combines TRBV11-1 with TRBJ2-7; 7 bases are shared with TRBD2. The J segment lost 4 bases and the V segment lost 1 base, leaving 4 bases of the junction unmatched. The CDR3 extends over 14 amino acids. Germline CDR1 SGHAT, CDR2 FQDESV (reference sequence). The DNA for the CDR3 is TGTGCCAGCAGCTTAGGAGCGCGGGGGTACGAGCAGTACTTC. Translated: CASSLGARGYEQYF.

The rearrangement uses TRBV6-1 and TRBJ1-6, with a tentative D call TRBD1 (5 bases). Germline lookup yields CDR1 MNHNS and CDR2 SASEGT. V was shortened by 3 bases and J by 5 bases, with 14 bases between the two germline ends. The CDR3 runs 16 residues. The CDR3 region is CASSERRGGNNSPLHF. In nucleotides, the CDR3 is TGTGCCAGCAGTGAGAGGAGGGGTGGCAATAATTCACCCCTCCACTTT.

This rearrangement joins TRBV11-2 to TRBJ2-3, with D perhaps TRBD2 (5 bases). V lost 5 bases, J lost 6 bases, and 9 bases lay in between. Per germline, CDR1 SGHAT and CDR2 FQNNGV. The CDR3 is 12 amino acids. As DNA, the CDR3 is TGTGCCAGCAGCCCGGGCGGGGATACGCAGTATTTT. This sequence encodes CASSPGGDTQYF.

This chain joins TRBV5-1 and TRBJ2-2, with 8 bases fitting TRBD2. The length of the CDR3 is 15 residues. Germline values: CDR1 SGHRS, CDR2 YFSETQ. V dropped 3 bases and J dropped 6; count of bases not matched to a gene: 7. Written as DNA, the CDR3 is TGCGCCAGCAGCTACGGGACTAGAGGCGCCGGGGAGCTGTTTTTT. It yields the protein CASSYGTRGAGELFF.

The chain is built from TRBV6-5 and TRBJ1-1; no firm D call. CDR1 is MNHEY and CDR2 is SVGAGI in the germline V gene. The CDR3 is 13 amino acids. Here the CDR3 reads CASSLSWNTEAFF. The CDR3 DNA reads TGTGCATCTAGTCTCAGCTGGAACACTGAAGCTTTCTTT.

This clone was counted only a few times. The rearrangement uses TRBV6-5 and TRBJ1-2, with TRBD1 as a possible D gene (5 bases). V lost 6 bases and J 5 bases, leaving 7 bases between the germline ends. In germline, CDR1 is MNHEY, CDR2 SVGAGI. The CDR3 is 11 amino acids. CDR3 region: CASRTAYGYTF. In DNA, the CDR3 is TGTGCCAGCAGGACAGCTTATGGCTACACCTTC.

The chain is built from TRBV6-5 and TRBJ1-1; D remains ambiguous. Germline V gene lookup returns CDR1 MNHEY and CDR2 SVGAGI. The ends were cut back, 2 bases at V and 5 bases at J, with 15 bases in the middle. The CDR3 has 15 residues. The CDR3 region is CASSYESRMATEAFF. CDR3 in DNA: TGTGCCAGCAGTTACGAATCACGTATGGCTACTGAAGCTTTCTTT.

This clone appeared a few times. CDR3 residues: CASSTYLNQPQHF. As DNA, the CDR3 is TGTGCCAGCAGTACCTACCTGAATCAGCCCCAGCATTTT. This chain connects TRBV2 to TRBJ1-5; no clear D gene. The V gene's germline CDR1 is SNHLY and CDR2 FYNNEI. The CDR3 length is 13 residues. With 5 bases removed from V and 4 bases from J, the gap between germline ends came to 9 bases.

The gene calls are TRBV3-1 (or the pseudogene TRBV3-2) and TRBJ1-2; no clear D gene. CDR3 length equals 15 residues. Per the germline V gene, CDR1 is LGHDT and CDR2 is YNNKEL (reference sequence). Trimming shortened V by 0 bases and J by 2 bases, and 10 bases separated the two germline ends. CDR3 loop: CASSQEAVPNYGYTF. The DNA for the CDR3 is TGTGCCAGCAGCCAAGAGGCGGTCCCCAACTATGGCTACACCTTC.

CDR3 residues: CASSLRAGQPAYEQYF. The CDR3 DNA follows: TGTGCCAGCAGCTTAAGGGCGGGACAGCCAGCCTACGAGCAGTACTTC. V usage is TRBV7-2 and J usage is TRBJ2-7; possibly TRBD1 for D (7 bases). V was clipped by 2 bases and J by 2 bases, with 16 bases between them. Germline V gene lookup returns CDR1 SGHTA and CDR2 FQGNSA. The CDR3 is made up of 16 amino acids.

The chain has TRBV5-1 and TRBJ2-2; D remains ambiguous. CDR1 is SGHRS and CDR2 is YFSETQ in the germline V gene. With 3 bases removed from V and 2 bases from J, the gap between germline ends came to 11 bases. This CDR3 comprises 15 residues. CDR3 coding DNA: TGCGCCAGCAGCTCGGGTCGTCTTAACACCGGGGAGCTGTTTTTT. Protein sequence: CASSSGRLNTGELFF.

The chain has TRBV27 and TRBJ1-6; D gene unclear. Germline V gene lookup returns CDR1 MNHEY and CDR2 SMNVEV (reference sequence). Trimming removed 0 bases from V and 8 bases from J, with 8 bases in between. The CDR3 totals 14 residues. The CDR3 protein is CASSLSSGDSPLHF. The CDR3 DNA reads TGTGCCAGCAGTTTATCGAGCGGTGATTCACCCCTCCACTTT.

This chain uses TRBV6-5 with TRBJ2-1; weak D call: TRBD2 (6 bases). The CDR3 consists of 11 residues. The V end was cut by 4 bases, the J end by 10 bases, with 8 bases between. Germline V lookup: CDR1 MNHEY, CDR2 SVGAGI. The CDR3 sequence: CASSWGGEQFF. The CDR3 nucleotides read TGTGCCAGCAGTTGGGGAGGAGAGCAGTTCTTC.

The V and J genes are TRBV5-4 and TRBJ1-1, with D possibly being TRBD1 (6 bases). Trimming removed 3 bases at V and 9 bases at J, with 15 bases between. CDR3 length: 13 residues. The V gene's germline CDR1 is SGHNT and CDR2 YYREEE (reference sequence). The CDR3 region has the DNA TGTGCCAGCAGCTGGGGGGGGCAGAAACAAGCTTTCTTT. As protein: CASSWGGQKQAFF.

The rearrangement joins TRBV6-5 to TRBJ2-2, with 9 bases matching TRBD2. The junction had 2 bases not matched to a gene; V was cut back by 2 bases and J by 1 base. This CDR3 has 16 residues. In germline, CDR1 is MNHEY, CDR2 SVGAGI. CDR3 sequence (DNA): TGTGCCAGCAGTTACGGGACTAGCCTGAACACCGGGGAGCTGTTTTTT. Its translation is CASSYGTSLNTGELFF.

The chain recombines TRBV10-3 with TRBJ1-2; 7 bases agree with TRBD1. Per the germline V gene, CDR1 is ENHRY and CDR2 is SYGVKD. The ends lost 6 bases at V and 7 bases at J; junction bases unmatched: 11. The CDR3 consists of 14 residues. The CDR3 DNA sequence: TGTGCCATCAGGGGGGACAGTTCCTTTTCTGGCTACACCTTC. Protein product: CAIRGDSSFSGYTF.